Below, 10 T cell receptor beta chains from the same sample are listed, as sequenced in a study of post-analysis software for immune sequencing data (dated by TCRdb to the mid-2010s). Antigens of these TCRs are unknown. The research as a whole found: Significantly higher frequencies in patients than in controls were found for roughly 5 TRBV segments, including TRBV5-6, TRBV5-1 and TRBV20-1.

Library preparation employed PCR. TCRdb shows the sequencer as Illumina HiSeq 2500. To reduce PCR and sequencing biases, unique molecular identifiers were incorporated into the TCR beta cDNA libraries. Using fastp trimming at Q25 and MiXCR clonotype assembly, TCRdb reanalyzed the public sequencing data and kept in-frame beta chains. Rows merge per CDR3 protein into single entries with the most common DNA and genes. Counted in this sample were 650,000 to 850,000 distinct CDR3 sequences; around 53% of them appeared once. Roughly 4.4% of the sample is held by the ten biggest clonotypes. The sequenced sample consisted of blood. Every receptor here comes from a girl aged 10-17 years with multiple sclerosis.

CDR3 DNA: TGTGCCAGCAGTTACTTCGAGGGACAGGCAGGACTCACAAATGAGCAGTTCTTC. Protein: CASSYFEGQAGLTNEQFF. This chain connects TRBV6-5 to TRBJ2-1; TRBD1 agrees at 8 bases. Per the germline V gene, CDR1 is MNHEY and CDR2 is SVGAGI. This CDR3 has 18 residues. J was trimmed by 7 bases and V by 1 base; bases with no gene match: 15.

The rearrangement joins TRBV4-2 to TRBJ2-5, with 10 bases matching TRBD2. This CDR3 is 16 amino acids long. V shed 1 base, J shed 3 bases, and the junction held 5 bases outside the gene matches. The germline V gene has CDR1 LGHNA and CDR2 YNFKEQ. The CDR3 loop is CASSQVLAGGEETQYF. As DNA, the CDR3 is TGTGCCAGCAGCCAAGTGTTAGCGGGAGGAGAAGAGACCCAGTACTTC.

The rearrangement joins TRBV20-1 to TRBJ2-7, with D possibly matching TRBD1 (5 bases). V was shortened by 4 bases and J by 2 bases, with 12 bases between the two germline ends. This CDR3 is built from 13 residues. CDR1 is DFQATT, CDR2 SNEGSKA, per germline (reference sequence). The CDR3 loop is CSAKKTATYEQYF. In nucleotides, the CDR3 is TGCAGTGCTAAAAAGACAGCAACCTACGAGCAGTACTTC.

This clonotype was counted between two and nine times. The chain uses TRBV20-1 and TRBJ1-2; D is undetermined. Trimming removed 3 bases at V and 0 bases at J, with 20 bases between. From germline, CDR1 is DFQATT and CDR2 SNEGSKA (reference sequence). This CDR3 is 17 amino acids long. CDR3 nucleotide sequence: TGCAGTGCTAGCGACCGGCTCGGTGCGACGGCTAACTATGGCTACACCTTC. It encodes CSASDRLGATANYGYTF.

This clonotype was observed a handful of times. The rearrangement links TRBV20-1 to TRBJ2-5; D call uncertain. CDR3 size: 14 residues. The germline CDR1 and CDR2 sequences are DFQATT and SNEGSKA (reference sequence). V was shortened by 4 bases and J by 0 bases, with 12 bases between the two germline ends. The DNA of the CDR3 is TGCAGTGCTATAGGACGGACGGACCAAGAGACCCAGTACTTC. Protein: CSAIGRTDQETQYF.

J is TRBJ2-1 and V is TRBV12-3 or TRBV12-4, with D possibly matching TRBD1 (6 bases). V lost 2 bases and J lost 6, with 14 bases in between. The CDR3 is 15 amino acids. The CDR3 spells CASSLLGVGGNEQFF. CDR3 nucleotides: TGTGCCAGCAGTTTATTGGGGGTAGGGGGCAATGAGCAGTTCTTC.

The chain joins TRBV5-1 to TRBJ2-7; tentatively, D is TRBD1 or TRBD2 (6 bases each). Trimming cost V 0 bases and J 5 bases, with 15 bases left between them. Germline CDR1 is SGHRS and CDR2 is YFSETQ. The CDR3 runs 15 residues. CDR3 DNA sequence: TGCGCCAGCAGCTTGGTGGGGGGCGAGGAGAACGAGCAGTACTTC. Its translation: CASSLVGGEENEQYF.

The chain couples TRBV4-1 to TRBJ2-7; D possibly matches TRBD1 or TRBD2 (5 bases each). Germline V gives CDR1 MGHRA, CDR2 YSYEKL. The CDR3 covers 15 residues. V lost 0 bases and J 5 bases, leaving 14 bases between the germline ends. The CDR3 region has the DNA TGCGCCAGCAGCCAAGAGGTGGCAGGGAGCCACGAGCAGTACTTC. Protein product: CASSQEVAGSHEQYF.

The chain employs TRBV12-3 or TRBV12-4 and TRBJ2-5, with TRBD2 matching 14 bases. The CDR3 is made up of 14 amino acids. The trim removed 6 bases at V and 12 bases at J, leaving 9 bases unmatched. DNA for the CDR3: TGTGCCAGCAGCCCGGGACTAGCGGGGGCAGGGGAGTACTTC. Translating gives CASSPGLAGAGEYF.

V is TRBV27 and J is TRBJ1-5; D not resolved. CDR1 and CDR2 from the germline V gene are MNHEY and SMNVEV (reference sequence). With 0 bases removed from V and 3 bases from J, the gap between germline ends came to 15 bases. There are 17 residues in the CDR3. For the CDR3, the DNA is TGTGCCAGCAGTTTATCGTGGGGATCAGCGTTCAATCAGCCCCAGCATTTT. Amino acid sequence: CASSLSWGSAFNQPQHF.